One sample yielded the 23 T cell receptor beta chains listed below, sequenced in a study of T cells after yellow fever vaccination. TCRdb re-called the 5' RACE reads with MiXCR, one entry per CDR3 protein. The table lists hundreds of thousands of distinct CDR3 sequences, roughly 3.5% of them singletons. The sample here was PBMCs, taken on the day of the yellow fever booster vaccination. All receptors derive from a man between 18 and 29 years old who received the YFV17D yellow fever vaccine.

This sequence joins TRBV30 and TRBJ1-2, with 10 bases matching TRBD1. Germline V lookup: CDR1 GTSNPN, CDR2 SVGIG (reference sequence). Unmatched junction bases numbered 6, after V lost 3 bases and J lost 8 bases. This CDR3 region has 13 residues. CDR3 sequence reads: CAWRRQGAGGYTF. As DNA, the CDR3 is TGTGCCTGGAGAAGACAGGGGGCTGGGGGCTACACCTTC.

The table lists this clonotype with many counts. The CDR3: CASSPSRQGPIYGYTF. DNA of the CDR3: TGTGCCAGCTCACCAAGTCGACAGGGGCCGATCTATGGCTACACCTTC. The chain joins TRBV18 to TRBJ1-2; 8 bases agree with TRBD1. Per germline, CDR1 KGHSH and CDR2 LQKENI. V lost 2 bases to trimming and J lost 4 bases; unmatched junction nucleotides: 9. The CDR3 contains 16 residues.

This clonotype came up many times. The CDR3 sequence is CSARQRGAYNEQFF. The CDR3 coding sequence is TGCAGTGCTCGTCAGCGGGGGGCCTACAATGAGCAGTTCTTC. The V gene is TRBV20-1, the J gene TRBJ2-1, with TRBD2 identical over 9 bases. J was trimmed by 2 bases and V by 5 bases; bases with no gene match: 4. Germline V lookup: CDR1 DFQATT, CDR2 SNEGSKA (reference sequence). The CDR3 loop spans 14 amino acids.

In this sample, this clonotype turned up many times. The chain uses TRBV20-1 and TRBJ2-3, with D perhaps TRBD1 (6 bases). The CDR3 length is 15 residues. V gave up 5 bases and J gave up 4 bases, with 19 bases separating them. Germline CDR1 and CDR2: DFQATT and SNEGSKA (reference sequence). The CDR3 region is CSAASRGDWSDTQYF. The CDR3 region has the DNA TGCAGTGCTGCTTCCAGGGGAGATTGGTCAGATACGCAGTATTTT.

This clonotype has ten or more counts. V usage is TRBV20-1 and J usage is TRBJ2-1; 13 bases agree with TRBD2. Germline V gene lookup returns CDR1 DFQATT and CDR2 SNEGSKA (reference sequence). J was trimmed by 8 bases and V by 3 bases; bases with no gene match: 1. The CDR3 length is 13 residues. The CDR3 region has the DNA TGCAGTGCTAGGGGACTAGCGGGACATGAGCAGTTCTTC. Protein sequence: CSARGLAGHEQFF.

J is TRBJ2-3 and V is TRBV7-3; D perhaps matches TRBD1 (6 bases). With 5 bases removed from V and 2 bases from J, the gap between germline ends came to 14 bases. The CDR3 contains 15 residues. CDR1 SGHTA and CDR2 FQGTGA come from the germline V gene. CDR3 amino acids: CASSRGGRTTDTQYF. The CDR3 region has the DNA TGTGCCAGCAGCCGTGGGGGCCGTACCACAGATACGCAGTATTTT.

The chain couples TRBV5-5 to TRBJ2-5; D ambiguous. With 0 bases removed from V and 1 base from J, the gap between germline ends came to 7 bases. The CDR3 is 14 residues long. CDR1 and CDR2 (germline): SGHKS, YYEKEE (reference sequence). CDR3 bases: TGTGCCAGCAGCTTGGTTACAACCCAAGAGACCCAGTACTTC. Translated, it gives CASSLVTTQETQYF. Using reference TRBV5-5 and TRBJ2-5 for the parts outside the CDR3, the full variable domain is DAGVTQSPTHLIKTRGQQVTLRCSPISGHKSVSWYQQVLGQGPQFIFQYYEKEERGRGNFPDRFSARQFPNYSSELNVNALLLGDSALYLCASSLVTTQETQYFGPGTRLLVL.

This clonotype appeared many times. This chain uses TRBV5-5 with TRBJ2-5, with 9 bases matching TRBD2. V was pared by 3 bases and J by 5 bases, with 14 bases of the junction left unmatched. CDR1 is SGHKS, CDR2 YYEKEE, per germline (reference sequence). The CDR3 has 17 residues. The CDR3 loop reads CASSSLQRGAGGETQYF. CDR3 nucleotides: TGTGCCAGCAGCTCGCTTCAGCGGGGGGCGGGTGGCGAGACCCAGTACTTC.

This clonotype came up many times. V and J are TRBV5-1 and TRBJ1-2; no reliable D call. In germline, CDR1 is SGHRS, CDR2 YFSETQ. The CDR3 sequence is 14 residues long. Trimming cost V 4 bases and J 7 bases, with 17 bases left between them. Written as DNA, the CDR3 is TGCGCCAGCAGCATACCCGGGCAGCTGGGTGGCTACACCTTC. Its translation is CASSIPGQLGGYTF.

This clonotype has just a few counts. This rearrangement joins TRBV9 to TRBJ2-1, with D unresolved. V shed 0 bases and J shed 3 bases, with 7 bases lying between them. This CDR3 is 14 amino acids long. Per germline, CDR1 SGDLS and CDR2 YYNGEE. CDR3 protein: CASSVEGDYNEQFF. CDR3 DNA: TGTGCCAGCAGCGTAGAAGGAGACTACAATGAGCAGTTCTTC.

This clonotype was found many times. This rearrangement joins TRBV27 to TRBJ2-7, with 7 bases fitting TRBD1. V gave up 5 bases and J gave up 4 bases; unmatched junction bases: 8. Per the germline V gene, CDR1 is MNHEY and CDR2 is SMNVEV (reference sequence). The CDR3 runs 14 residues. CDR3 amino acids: CASSPHRGGYEQYV. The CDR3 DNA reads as TGTGCCAGCAGTCCGCACAGGGGCGGGTACGAGCAGTACGTC.

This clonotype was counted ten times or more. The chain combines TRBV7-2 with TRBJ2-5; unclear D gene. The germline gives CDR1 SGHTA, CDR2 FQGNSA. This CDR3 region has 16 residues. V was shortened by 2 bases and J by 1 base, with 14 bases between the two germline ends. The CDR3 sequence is CASSLSYATSQETQYF. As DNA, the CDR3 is TGTGCCAGCAGCTTAAGTTATGCTACCAGCCAAGAGACCCAGTACTTC.

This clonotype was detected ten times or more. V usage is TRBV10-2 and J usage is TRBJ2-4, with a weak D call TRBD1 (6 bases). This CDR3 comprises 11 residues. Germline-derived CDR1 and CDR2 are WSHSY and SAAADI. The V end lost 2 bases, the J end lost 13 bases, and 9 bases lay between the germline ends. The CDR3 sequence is CASSEGQTQYF. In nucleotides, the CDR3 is TGCGCCAGCAGTGAGGGACAGACACAGTACTTC.

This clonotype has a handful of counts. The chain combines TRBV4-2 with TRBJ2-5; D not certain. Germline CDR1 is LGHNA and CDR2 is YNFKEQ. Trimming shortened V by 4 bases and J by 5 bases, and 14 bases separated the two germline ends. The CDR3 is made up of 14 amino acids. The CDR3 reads CASSPGGVRETQYF. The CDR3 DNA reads TGTGCCAGCAGCCCCGGTGGGGTTCGGGAGACCCAGTACTTC.

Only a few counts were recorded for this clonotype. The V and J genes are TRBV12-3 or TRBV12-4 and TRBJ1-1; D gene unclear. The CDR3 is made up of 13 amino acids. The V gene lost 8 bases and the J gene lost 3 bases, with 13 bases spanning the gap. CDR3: CASQIMVDTEAFF. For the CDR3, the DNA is TGTGCCAGCCAAATTATGGTCGACACTGAAGCTTTCTTT.

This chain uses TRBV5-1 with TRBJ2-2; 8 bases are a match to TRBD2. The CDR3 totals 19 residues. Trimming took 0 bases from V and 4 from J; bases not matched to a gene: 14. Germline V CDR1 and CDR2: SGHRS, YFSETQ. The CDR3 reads CASSLVPSGGTQGTGELFF. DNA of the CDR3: TGCGCCAGCAGCTTGGTTCCCAGCGGGGGCACCCAAGGCACCGGGGAGCTGTTTTTT.

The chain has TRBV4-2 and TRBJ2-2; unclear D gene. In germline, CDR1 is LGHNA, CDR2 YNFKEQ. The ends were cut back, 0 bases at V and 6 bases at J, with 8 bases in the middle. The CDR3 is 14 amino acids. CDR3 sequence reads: CASSQEETPGELFF. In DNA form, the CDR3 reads TGTGCCAGCAGCCAAGAGGAGACCCCCGGGGAGCTGTTTTTT.

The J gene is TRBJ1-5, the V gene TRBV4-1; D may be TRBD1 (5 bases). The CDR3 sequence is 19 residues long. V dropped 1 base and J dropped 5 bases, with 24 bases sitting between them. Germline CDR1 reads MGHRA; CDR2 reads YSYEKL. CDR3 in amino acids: CASSQVVGTGPPWHQPQHF. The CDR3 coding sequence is TGCGCCAGCAGCCAAGTTGTGGGGACGGGTCCTCCTTGGCATCAGCCCCAGCATTTT.

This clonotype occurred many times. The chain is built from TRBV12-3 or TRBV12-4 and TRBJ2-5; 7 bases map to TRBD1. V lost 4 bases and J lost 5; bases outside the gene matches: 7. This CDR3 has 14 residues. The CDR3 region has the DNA TGTGCCAGCAGTTCCTCGACAGGGATGGAGACCCAGTACTTC. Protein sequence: CASSSSTGMETQYF.

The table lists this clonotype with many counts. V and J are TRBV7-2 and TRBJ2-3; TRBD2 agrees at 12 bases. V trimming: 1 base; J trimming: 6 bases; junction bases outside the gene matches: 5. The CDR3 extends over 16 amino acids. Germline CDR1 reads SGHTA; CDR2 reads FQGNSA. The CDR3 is CASSLGGTSGPDTQYF. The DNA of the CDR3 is TGTGCCAGCAGCTTAGGAGGGACTAGCGGGCCGGATACGCAGTATTTT.

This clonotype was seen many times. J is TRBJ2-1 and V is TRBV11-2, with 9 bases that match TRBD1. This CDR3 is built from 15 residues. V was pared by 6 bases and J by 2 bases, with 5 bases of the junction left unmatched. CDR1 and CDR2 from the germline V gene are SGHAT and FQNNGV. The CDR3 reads CASRFRDRAYNEQFF. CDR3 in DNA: TGTGCCAGCAGGTTCCGGGACAGGGCCTACAATGAGCAGTTCTTC.

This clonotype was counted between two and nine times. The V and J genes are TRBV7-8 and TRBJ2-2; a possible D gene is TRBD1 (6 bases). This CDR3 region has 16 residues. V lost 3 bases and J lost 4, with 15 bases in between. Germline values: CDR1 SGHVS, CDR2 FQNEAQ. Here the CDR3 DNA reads TGTGCCAGCAGCTTCCCCCAGGGGATAGGCACCGGGGAGCTGTTTTTT. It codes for CASSFPQGIGTGELFF.

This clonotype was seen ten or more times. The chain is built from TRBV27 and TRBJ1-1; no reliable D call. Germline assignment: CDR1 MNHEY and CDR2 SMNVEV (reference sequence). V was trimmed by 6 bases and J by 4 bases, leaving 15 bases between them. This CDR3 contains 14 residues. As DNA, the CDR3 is TGTGCCAGCAGCCAAAGACGGTTTTCCACTGAAGCTTTCTTT. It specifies CASSQRRFSTEAFF.